This T cell receptor (beta chain) was captured by sequencing in a study of cytomegalovirus exposure and HLA in healthy donors. This CDR3 is 16 amino acids long. The ends lost 0 bases at V and 3 bases at J; junction bases unmatched: 4. In germline, CDR1 is ENHRY, CDR2 SYGVKD. With 60 Vbeta and 13 Jbeta primers, the PCR was carried out. Some clones are missing from TCRdb's copy, which holds only in-frame ones; the method was immunoSEQ multiplex PCR. This sample yields 100,000 to 150,000 clones, of which 81% are seen a single time; roughly 2.4% belongs to the top ten. The chain couples TRBV10-3 to TRBJ1-5, with 8 nucleotides matching TRBD1. Source material: PBMCs. This receptor was identified in a woman in her forties in good health and CMV-seronegative. CDR3 coding DNA: TGTGCCATCAGTGAGTCCACAGGGGGGAACAATCAGCCCCAGCATTTT. It specifies CAISESTGGNNQPQHF.